A selection of T cell receptor beta chains follows, all from one sample in a study of cytomegalovirus exposure and HLA in healthy donors. The data were produced by immunoSEQ multiplex PCR, yet TCRdb's version contains in-frame clones alone and is incomplete. The sample lists tens of thousands of clones; around 94% were seen once. Sequences were obtained from PBMCs. These receptors were taken from a woman between 18 and 30 years old in good health and CMV-seronegative. Each CDR3 is given with its conserved first and last residue. A D gene is named only where the DNA matches it firmly. Not every row has a clone size; where given, it reads once, few, many or a size class.

clone_size	v_call	d_call	j_call	cdr3_nt	cdr3_aa
.	TRBV30	TRBD1	TRBJ2-5	TGTGCCTGGAGTCATATGGGGCCGACAGGGTTTAAGACCCAGTACTTC	CAWSHMGPTGFKTQYF
once	TRBV2	.	TRBJ2-6	TGTGCCAGCAGCTACCCGACAGGCAGGGTGAGAGGGGCCAACGTCCTGACTTTC	CASSYPTGRVRGANVLTF
.	TRBV30	.	TRBJ1-1	TGTGCCTGGAGTGTTCGGGTGAACACTGAAGCTTTCTTT	CAWSVRVNTEAFF
.	TRBV2	.	TRBJ1-3	TGTGCCAGCACCCCAGGCCCATCTGGAAACACCATATATTTT	CASTPGPSGNTIYF
once	TRBV19	.	TRBJ1-5	TGTGCCAGTAGGGAGTTTAGGAGGGGTAGCAATCAGCCCCAGCATTTT	CASREFRRGSNQPQHF
.	TRBV19	.	TRBJ1-5	TGTGCCAGTATCCCGGGGGAGGGGGGCCGACTCAATCAGCCCCAGCATTTT	CASIPGEGGRLNQPQHF
once	TRBV2	.	TRBJ2-1	TGTGCCAGCAAAGGGGGGGGATACAATGAGCAGTTCTTC	CASKGGGYNEQFF
.	TRBV28	TRBD1	TRBJ2-1	TGTGCCAGCAGTTTAATGGGACAGAAGGAAAGCGGTCGGGAGTTCTTC	CASSLMGQKESGREFF
.	TRBV18	.	TRBJ2-5	TGTGCCAGCTCACCATCGACTCGGGAGACCCAGTACTTC	CASSPSTRETQYF
.	TRBV5-6	TRBD1	TRBJ1-1	TGTGCCAGCAGCTTGCAGGGGGACGGTGAAGCTTTCTTT	CASSLQGDGEAFF
.	TRBV10-3	TRBD2	TRBJ2-2	TGTGCCATCGCAACGAGCGGGGGAAGCACCGGGGAGCTGTTTTTT	CAIATSGGSTGELFF
.	TRBV7-2	.	TRBJ1-2	TGTGCCAGCAGCTTAGGGCAACTACCGTCTATTGGCTACACCTTC	CASSLGQLPSIGYTF
.	TRBV7-9	TRBD2	TRBJ2-1	TGTGCCAGCAACGTTAACGGGGGGGCTAATGAGCAGTTCTTC	CASNVNGGANEQFF
.	TRBV18	.	TRBJ1-4	TGTGCCAGCTCAGCTCAGGGTCGGAATGAAAAACTGTTTTTT	CASSAQGRNEKLFF
.	TRBV10-3	TRBD1	TRBJ2-5	TGTGCCATCAGCGACTCCCGCAGGGGGCCGGGAGAGACCCAGTACTTC	CAISDSRRGPGETQYF
.	TRBV2	TRBD1	TRBJ1-1	TGTGCCAGCAGGGAAAGACCGGGGACAGGAGACACTGAAGCTTTCTTT	CASRERPGTGDTEAFF
.	TRBV13	TRBD2	TRBJ2-5	TGTGCCAGCAGCGGGTCTAGCGGGGAACAAGAGACCCAGTACTTC	CASSGSSGEQETQYF
once	TRBV27	TRBD2	TRBJ2-3	TGTGCCAGCAGCCCGGACGGGGGGGCGAGGGATACGCAGTATTTT	CASSPDGGARDTQYF
.	TRBV6-1	.	TRBJ2-7	TGTGCCAGCCGCCGCAACACAGACAGCTCCTACGAGCAGTACTTC	CASRRNTDSSYEQYF
.	TRBV7-9	TRBD1	TRBJ1-2	TGTGCCAGCAGCCCCCCGGGACAGGGGGCGAGTGGCTACACCTTC	CASSPPGQGASGYTF
once	TRBV15	TRBD1	TRBJ2-4	TGTGCCACCAGCGGACAGGGTAGGGTTCAGTACTTC	CATSGQGRVQYF
.	TRBV9	TRBD1	TRBJ1-3	TGTGCCAGCAGCGATAGGGACAGGTCCTTTTTCGGAAACACCATATATTTT	CASSDRDRSFFGNTIYF
.	TRBV27	.	TRBJ2-7	TGTGCCAGCAGTTTCCGGGACATTCCCTACGAGCAGTACTTC	CASSFRDIPYEQYF
once	TRBV7-9	.	TRBJ1-1	TGTGCCAGCCGGCGGGGCGGAGGGAACACTGAAGCTTTCTTT	CASRRGGGNTEAFF
.	TRBV30	.	TRBJ1-2	TGTGCCTGGAGTGATGAGAGGAACTATGGCTACACCTTC	CAWSDERNYGYTF
.	TRBV5-1	TRBD1	TRBJ2-7	TGCGCCAGCAGCTGGAGGGGACAGGTGGGCTACGAGCAGTACTTC	CASSWRGQVGYEQYF
.	TRBV10-1	TRBD2	TRBJ2-3	TGCGCCAGCAGCGGGGGGGCCGGAACAGATACGCAGTATTTT	CASSGGAGTDTQYF
.	TRBV6-4	.	TRBJ2-2	TGTGCCAGCAGTGACAGCACGGGGCGGGGAGACACCGGGGAGCTGTTTTTT	CASSDSTGRGDTGELFF
.	TRBV21-1	.	TRBJ1-4	TGTGCCAGCAGCAAAGCAAGGGAGTCGGAGGGGCGCGCAACTAATGAAAAACTGTTTTTT	CASSKARESEGRATNEKLFF
.	TRBV11-3	TRBD1	TRBJ2-1	TGTGCCAGCAGCTTAGATCCCGGGACAGGGTATAATGAGCAGTTCTTC	CASSLDPGTGYNEQFF
.	TRBV4-2	TRBD1	TRBJ2-7	TGTGCCAGCAGCCAAGTATTTCGGGACAGGGGTACCTACGAGCAGTACTTC	CASSQVFRDRGTYEQYF
.	TRBV30	.	TRBJ1-2	TGTGCCTGGGCGCGATGGAACCCTACGGGTCAGAACTATGGCTACACCTTC	CAWARWNPTGQNYGYTF
.	TRBV7-2	TRBD1	TRBJ2-1	TGTGCCAGCAGTTACCTGGCGGGACAGGGTTTGGGTGAGCAGTTCTTC	CASSYLAGQGLGEQFF
.	TRBV7-9	TRBD1	TRBJ1-2	TGTGCCAGCAGCTTAGCGCTACAGGGGGCTTATGGCTACACCTTC	CASSLALQGAYGYTF
.	TRBV6-5	.	TRBJ2-7	TGTGCCAGCAGTCCACACCCGAGGGACATCTACGAGCAGTACTTC	CASSPHPRDIYEQYF
.	TRBV2	TRBD2	TRBJ2-1	TGTGCCAGCAATGGTGCGGGAGAAGTTGATGAGCAGTTCTTC	CASNGAGEVDEQFF
.	TRBV10-3	.	TRBJ2-1	TGTGCCATCAGTCCACTAGGCTTAGAGCAGTTCTTC	CAISPLGLEQFF
.	TRBV15	TRBD2	TRBJ2-4	TGTGCCATCGGGACTAGCGGGAGTAGCATTCAGTACTTC	CAIGTSGSSIQYF
once	TRBV2	TRBD2	TRBJ2-1	TGTGCCAGCAGTGGGATGGAGGGACTAACCTACAATGAGCAGTTCTTC	CASSGMEGLTYNEQFF
.	TRBV2	.	TRBJ2-3	TGTGCCAGCAGTCTATCTAGCACAGATACGCAGTATTTT	CASSLSSTDTQYF
.	TRBV11-3	.	TRBJ2-2	TGTGCCAGCAGCTACCGGGACTGGAGGGAGCTGTTTTTT	CASSYRDWRELFF
once	TRBV28	.	TRBJ2-1	TGTGCCATCAAAGGGGGTTCTTTATATGAGCAGTTCTTC	CAIKGGSLYEQFF
.	TRBV7-9	TRBD1	TRBJ2-2	TGTGCCAGCAGCGCCCGAGGACAGGGGTACGACACCGGGGAGCTGTTTTTT	CASSARGQGYDTGELFF
.	TRBV4-1	.	TRBJ2-2	TGCGCCAGCAGCCAAGATCCGGAGCGGGCGAACACCGGGGAGCTGTTTTTT	CASSQDPERANTGELFF
.	TRBV6-1	.	TRBJ1-5	TGTGCCAGCAGTTGGACAGTCTATAGCAATCAGCCCCAGCATTTT	CASSWTVYSNQPQHF
.	TRBV5-1	TRBD2	TRBJ2-1	TGCGCCAGCAGCTTGCGGACTAGCGGGGTTGGATTTAGGAATGAGCAGTTCTTC	CASSLRTSGVGFRNEQFF
.	TRBV28	TRBD1	TRBJ1-2	TGTGCCAGCAGTTTGGGACAGGGCACATATGGCTACACCTTC	CASSLGQGTYGYTF
.	TRBV19	TRBD1	TRBJ2-3	TGTGCCAGTGAGAGGACAGGGGCCACAGATACGCAGTATTTT	CASERTGATDTQYF
once	TRBV5-1	TRBD1	TRBJ2-7	TGCGCCAGCAGCTGGGACAGGGGCGAGCAGTACTTC	CASSWDRGEQYF
.	TRBV18	.	TRBJ1-1	TGTGCCAGCTCCCCCGGGTGGTCCCAGAACACTGAAGCTTTCTTT	CASSPGWSQNTEAFF
.	TRBV6-1	TRBD2	TRBJ2-3	TGTGCCAGCAGTGGTAGTAGCGGGGGGAGGGATACGCAGTATTTT	CASSGSSGGRDTQYF